The 13 T cell receptor beta chains presented below share a single source sample, sequenced in a study of technical replicates of blood from a handful of donors. This table comes from immunoSEQ multiplex PCR, and its TCRdb copy is limited to in-frame clones, with some not included. In the table there are over 60,000 clones, roughly 93% of which are singletons. Source material: T cells isolated from PBMCs. The source of these receptors is a human donor in good health.

This chain joins TRBV28 and TRBJ1-5; D remains ambiguous. V was trimmed by 5 bases and J by 7 bases, leaving 18 bases between them. The CDR3 is 15 amino acids. Germline V gives CDR1 MDHEN, CDR2 SYDVKM. CDR3 residues: CASSPPQTLHQPQHF. The DNA of the CDR3 is TGTGCCAGCAGTCCCCCCCAGACTCTCCACCAGCCCCAGCATTTT.

The chain has TRBV5-6 and TRBJ1-4, with D possibly matching TRBD1 (5 bases). Trimming stripped 2 bases from V and 1 base from J, with 15 bases between. This CDR3 has 17 residues. Germline V gene lookup returns CDR1 SGHDT and CDR2 YYEEEE. CDR3 sequence (DNA): TGTGCCAGCAGCTTCCCCAGGGTTGTATTAACTAATGAAAAACTGTTTTTT. Amino acid sequence: CASSFPRVVLTNEKLFF.

This chain joins TRBV28 and TRBJ2-3; D gene ambiguous. Germline V CDR1 and CDR2: MDHEN, SYDVKM. With 7 bases removed from V and 3 bases from J, the gap between germline ends came to 17 bases. This CDR3 spans 15 amino acids. The CDR3 coding sequence is TGTGCCAGCACCCACAGAAGACCTGGGACAGATACGCAGTATTTT. Amino acid sequence: CASTHRRPGTDTQYF.

This rearrangement joins TRBV9 to TRBJ2-3; D is ambiguous. Trimming stripped 0 bases from V and 5 bases from J, with 7 bases between. CDR3 length: 13 amino acids. Germline V gives CDR1 SGDLS, CDR2 YYNGEE. The CDR3, as DNA: TGTGCCAGCAGCGTAGTAGAACGAGATACGCAGTATTTT. Encoded protein: CASSVVERDTQYF.

This clone showed up just once. The V call is TRBV10-2, the J call TRBJ2-1; D is possibly TRBD2 (6 bases). This CDR3 is built from 15 residues. Germline V gives CDR1 WSHSY, CDR2 SAAADI. V lost 4 bases and J lost 5, with 15 bases in between. The CDR3 loop reads CASSGGVFSHNEQFF. The CDR3 DNA is TGCGCCAGCAGTGGGGGGGTTTTTTCGCACAATGAGCAGTTCTTC.

CDR3 DNA: TGCAGCGTTTGGGAGGGACTGTTTAGCAATCAGCCCCAGCATTTT. Translated: CSVWEGLFSNQPQHF. The chain is built from TRBV29-1 and TRBJ1-5; D might be TRBD1 (5 bases). This CDR3 spans 15 amino acids. Looked up from germline, CDR1 is SQVTM and CDR2 is ANQGSEA. V was clipped by 5 bases and J by 0 bases, with 14 bases between them. Based on the CDR3 plus reference TRBV29-1 and TRBJ1-5, the full variable domain is SAVISQKPSRDICQRGTSLTIQCQVDSQVTMMFWYRQQPGQSLTLIATANQGSEATYESGFVIDKFPISRPNLTFSTLTVSNMSPEDSSIYLCSVWEGLFSNQPQHFGDGTRLSIL.

The CDR3 here is CASSVSSSLAIEQYF. The CDR3 nucleotides read TGTGCCAGCAGCGTCTCCTCGTCCCTTGCGATCGAGCAGTACTTC. The V and J genes are TRBV9 and TRBJ2-7; D unresolved. Germline CDR1 is SGDLS and CDR2 is YYNGEE. The length of the CDR3 is 15 residues. V lost 2 bases and J lost 6, with 18 bases in between. The full variable domain, its missing parts supplied by reference TRBV9 and TRBJ2-7, is DSGVTQTPKHLITATGQRVTLRCSPRSGDLSVYWYQQSLDQGLQFLIQYYNGEERAKGNILERFSAQQFPDLHSELNLSSLELGDSALYFCASSVSSSLAIEQYFGPGTRLTVT.

The V call is TRBV13, the J call TRBJ2-1, with TRBD2 matching 14 bases. V gave up 5 bases and J gave up 8 bases; unmatched junction bases: 11. CDR1 PRHDT and CDR2 FYEKMQ come from the germline V gene (reference sequence). The length of the CDR3 is 17 residues. As DNA, the CDR3 is TGTGCCAGCAGCCGACTAGCGGGAGGGCGTTCGGATTATGAGCAGTTCTTC. Translating gives CASSRLAGGRSDYEQFF.

The chain carries TRBV10-1 and TRBJ1-5; 9 nucleotides align to TRBD1. V was clipped by 2 bases and J by 5 bases; unmatched bases: 7. Germline values: CDR1 WNHNN, CDR2 SYGVQD (reference sequence). The CDR3 sequence is 16 residues long. The CDR3 sequence: CASSETAGTGHQPQHF. Written as DNA, the CDR3 is TGCGCCAGCAGTGAGACCGCCGGGACAGGGCATCAGCCCCAGCATTTT.

This sequence joins TRBV18 and TRBJ1-5, with D hard to call. CDR3 size: 13 residues. Germline loops: CDR1 KGHSH, CDR2 LQKENI. Deletions cut 2 bases from V and 7 bases from J, with 9 bases between. CDR3: CASSPDNDQPQHF. The CDR3 DNA is TGTGCCAGCTCACCAGACAATGACCAGCCCCAGCATTTT.

The chain joins TRBV7-8 to TRBJ2-7, with TRBD1 matching over 7 bases. CDR1 SGHVS and CDR2 FQNEAQ come from the germline V gene. This CDR3 comprises 19 residues. V lost 3 bases to trimming and J lost 2 bases; unmatched junction nucleotides: 19. CDR3 DNA sequence: TGTGCCAGCAGCTTCGAGGAGGAAAAACCGGGACAGTACCCCTACGAGCAGTACTTC. Its translation is CASSFEEEKPGQYPYEQYF.

The sample holds one count of this clone. The J gene is TRBJ2-3, the V gene TRBV19; TRBD2 might be the D (6 bases). Trimming cost V 6 bases and J 6 bases, with 19 bases left between them. The germline V gene has CDR1 LNHDA and CDR2 SQIVND (reference sequence). The CDR3 loop spans 15 amino acids. The chain's CDR3 is CASSPPGTLLDTQYF. DNA for the CDR3: TGTGCCAGTAGCCCACCGGGGACTCTGCTGGATACGCAGTATTTT.

The V gene is TRBV9, the J gene TRBJ1-5; D might be TRBD1 (5 bases). Germline V CDR1 and CDR2: SGDLS, YYNGEE. The CDR3 length is 15 residues. Trimming took off 0 bases at V and 1 base at J, with 8 bases between the two ends. The CDR3 DNA reads as TGTGCCAGCAGCGTAGGCCAGGGAAGCAATCAGCCCCAGCATTTT. This gives the protein CASSVGQGSNQPQHF.